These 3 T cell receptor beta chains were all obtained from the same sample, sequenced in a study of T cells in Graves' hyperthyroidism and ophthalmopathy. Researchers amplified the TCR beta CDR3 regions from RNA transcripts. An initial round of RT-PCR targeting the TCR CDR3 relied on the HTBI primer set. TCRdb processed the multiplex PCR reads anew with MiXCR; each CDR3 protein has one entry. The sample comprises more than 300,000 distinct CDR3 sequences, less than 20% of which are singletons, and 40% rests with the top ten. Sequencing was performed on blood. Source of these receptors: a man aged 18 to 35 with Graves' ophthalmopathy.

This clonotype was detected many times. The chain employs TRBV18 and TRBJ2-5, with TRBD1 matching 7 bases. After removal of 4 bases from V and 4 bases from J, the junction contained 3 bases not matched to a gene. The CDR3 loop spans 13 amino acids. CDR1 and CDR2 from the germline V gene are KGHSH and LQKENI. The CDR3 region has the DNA TGTGCCAGCTCACTGGGACAGAGAGAGACCCAGTACTTC. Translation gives CASSLGQRETQYF.

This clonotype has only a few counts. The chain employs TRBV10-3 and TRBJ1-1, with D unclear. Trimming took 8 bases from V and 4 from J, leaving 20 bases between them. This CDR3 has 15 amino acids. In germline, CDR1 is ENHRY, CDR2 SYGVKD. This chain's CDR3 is CAISAAVGSFTEAFF. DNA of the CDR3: TGTGCCATCTCCGCGGCGGTAGGGAGTTTCACTGAAGCTTTCTTT.

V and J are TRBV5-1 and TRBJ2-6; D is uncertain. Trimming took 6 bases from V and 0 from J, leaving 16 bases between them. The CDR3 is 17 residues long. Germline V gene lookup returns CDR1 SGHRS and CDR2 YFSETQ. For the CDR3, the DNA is TGCGCCAGCACCGAGGAACGCCAGAGCTCTGGGGCCAACGTCCTGACTTTC. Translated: CASTEERQSSGANVLTF.